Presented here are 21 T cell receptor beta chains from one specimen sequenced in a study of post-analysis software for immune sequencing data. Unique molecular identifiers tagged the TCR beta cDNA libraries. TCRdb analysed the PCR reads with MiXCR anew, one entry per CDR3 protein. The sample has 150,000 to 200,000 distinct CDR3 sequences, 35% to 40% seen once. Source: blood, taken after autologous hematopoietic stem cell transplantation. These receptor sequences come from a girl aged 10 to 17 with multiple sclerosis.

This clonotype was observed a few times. CDR3 sequence: CSVPGVYEQYF. CDR3 bases: TGCAGCGTTCCCGGAGTCTACGAGCAGTACTTC. V gene TRBV29-1 combines with J gene TRBJ2-7; D gene uncertain. Germline CDR1 and CDR2: SQVTM and ANQGSEA. CDR3 length: 11 amino acids. The ends were cut back, 5 bases at V and 3 bases at J, with 8 bases in the middle.

CDR3 nucleotides: TGTGCCAGCAGGAGGACAGCTAGCAATCAGCCCCAGCATTTT. Translated: CASRRTASNQPQHF. The gene calls are TRBV6-5 and TRBJ1-5, with a possible D match to TRBD1 (6 bases). V dropped 6 bases and J dropped 0 bases, with 9 bases sitting between them. Germline lookup yields CDR1 MNHEY and CDR2 SVGAGI. This CDR3 region has 14 residues.

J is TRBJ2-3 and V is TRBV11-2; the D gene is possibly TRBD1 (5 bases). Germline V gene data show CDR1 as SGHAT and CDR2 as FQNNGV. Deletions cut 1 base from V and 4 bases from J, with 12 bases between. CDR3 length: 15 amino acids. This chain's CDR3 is CASSLVRVGADTQYF. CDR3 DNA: TGTGCCAGCAGCTTAGTCAGGGTTGGGGCAGATACGCAGTATTTT.

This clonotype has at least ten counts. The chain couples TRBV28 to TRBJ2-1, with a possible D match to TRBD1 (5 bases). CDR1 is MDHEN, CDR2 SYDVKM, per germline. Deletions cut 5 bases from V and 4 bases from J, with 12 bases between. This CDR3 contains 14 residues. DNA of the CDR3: TGTGCCAGCAGTCGACCCGACAGTTACAATGAGCAGTTCTTC. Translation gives CASSRPDSYNEQFF. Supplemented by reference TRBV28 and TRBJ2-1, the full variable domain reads DVKVTQSSRYLVKRTGEKVFLECVQDMDHENMFWYRQDPGLGLRLIYFSYDVKMKEKGDIPEGYSVSREKKERFSLILESASTNQTSMYLCASSRPDSYNEQFFGPGTRLTVL.

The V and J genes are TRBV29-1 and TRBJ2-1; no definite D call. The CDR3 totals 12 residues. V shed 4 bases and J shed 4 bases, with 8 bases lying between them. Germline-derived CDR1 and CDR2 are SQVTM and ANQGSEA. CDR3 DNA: TGCAGCGTTGCTGGCCGGTACAATGAGCAGTTCTTC. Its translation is CSVAGRYNEQFF.

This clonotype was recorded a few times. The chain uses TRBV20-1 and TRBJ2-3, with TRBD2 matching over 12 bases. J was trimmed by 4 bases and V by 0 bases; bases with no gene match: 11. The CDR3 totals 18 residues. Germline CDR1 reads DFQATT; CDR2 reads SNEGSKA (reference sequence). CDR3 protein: CSARDPLAGGPYSDTQYF. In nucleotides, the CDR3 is TGCAGTGCTAGAGATCCCCTAGCGGGAGGGCCATACTCAGATACGCAGTATTTT.

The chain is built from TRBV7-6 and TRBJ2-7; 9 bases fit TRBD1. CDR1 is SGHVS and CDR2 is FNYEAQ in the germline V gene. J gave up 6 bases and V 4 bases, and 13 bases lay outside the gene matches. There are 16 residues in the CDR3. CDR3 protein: CASSSLTGGRFREQYF. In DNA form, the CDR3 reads TGTGCCAGCAGCTCCCTCACAGGGGGCCGATTTCGCGAGCAGTACTTC.

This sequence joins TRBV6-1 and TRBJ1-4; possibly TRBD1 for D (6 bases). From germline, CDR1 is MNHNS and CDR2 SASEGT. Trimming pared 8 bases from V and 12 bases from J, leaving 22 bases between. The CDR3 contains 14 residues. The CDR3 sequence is CASAWGRKGEELFF. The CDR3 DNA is TGTGCCAGCGCGTGGGGGCGCAAGGGGGAAGAACTGTTTTTT.

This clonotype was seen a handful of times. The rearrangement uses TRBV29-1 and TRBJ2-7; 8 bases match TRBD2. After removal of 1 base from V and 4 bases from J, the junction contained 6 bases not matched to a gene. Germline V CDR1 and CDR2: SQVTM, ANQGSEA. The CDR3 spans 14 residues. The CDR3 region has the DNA TGCAGCGTTGAAGCCACAGCGGGAGCGTACGAGCAGTACTTC. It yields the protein CSVEATAGAYEQYF.

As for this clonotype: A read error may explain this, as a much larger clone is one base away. Written as DNA, the CDR3 is TGTGCCAGCAGCGTAGTTGGGACCGCCCCTATGGATGAGCAGTGCTTC. This codes for CASSVVGTAPMDEQCF. The chain links TRBV9 to TRBJ2-1; either TRBD1 or TRBD2 may fit D (5 bases each). This CDR3 is built from 16 residues. Germline assignment: CDR1 SGDLS and CDR2 YYNGEE.

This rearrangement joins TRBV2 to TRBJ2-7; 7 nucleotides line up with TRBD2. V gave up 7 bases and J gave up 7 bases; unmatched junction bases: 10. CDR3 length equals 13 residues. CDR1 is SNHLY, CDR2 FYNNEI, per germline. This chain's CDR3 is CASNRDYGREQYF. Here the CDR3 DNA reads TGTGCCAGCAACCGGGACTACGGTCGGGAGCAGTACTTC.

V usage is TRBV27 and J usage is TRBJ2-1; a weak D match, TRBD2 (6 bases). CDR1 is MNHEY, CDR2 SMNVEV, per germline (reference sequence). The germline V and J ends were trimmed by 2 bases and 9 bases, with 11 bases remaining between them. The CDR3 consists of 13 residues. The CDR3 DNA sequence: TGTGCCAGCAGTTTAGCGGGAAGCTCTGAGCAGTTCTTC. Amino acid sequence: CASSLAGSSEQFF.

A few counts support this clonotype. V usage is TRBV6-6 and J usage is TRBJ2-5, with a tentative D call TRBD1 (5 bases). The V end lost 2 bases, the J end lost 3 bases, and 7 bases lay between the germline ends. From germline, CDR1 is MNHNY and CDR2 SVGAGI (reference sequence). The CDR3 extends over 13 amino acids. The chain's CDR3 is CASSYPTEETQYF. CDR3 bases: TGTGCCAGCAGTTACCCGACAGAAGAGACCCAGTACTTC.

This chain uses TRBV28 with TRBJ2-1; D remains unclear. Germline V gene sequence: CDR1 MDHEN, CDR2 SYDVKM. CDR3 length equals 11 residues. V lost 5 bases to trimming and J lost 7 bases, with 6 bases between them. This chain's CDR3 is CASSVRNEQFF. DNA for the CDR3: TGTGCCAGCAGTGTACGAAATGAGCAGTTCTTC. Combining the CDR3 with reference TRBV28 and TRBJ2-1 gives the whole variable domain DVKVTQSSRYLVKRTGEKVFLECVQDMDHENMFWYRQDPGLGLRLIYFSYDVKMKEKGDIPEGYSVSREKKERFSLILESASTNQTSMYLCASSVRNEQFFGPGTRLTVL.

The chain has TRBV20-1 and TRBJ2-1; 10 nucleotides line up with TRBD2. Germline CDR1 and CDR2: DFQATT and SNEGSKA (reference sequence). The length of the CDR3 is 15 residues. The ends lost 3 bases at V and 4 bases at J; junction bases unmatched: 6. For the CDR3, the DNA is TGCAGTGCTAGTACCGGGACTAGCGATTACAATGAGCAGTTCTTC. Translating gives CSASTGTSDYNEQFF.

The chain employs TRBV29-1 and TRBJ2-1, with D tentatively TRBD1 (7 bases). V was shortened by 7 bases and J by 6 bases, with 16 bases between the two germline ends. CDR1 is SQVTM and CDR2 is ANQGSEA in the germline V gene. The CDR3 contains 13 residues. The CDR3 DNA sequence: TGCAGCGCCCAGGGGGGAGTCCCCAATGAGCAGTTCTTC. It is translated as CSAQGGVPNEQFF.

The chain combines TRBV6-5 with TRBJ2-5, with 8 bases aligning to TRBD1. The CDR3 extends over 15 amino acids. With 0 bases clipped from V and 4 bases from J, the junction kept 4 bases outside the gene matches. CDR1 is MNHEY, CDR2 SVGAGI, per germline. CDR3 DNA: TGTGCCAGCAGTTACTCGCAGGGGGCTCCAGAGACCCAGTACTTC. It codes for CASSYSQGAPETQYF.

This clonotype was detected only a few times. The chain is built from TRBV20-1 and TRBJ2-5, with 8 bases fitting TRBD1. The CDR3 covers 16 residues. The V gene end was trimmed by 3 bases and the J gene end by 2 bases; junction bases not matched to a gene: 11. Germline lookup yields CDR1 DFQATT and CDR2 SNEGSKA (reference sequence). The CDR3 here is CSARGRRTGLQETQYF. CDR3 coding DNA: TGCAGTGCTAGGGGACGGCGGACAGGGCTTCAAGAGACCCAGTACTTC.

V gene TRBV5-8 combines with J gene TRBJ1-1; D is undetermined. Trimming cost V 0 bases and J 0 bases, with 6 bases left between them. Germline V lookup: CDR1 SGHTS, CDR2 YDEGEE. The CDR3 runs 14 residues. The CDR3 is CASSLEVLNTEAFF. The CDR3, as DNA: TGTGCCAGCAGCTTGGAGGTCCTGAACACTGAAGCTTTCTTT. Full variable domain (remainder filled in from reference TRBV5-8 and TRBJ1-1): EAGVTQSPTHLIKTRGQQATLRCSPISGHTSVYWYQQALGLGLQFLLWYDEGEERNRGNFPPRFSGRQFPNYSSELNVNALELEDSALYLCASSLEVLNTEAFFGQGTRLTVV.

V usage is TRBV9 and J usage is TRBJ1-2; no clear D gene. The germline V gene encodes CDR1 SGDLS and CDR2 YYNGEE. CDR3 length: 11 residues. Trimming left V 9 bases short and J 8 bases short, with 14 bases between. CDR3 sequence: CANSSRSGYTF. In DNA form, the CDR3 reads TGTGCCAACAGTAGTAGGTCGGGCTACACCTTC.

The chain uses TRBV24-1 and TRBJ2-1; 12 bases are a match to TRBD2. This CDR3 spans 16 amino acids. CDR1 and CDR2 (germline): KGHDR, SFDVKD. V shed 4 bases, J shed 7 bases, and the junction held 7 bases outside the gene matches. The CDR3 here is CATSDTTSGRLNEQFF. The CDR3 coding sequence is TGTGCCACCAGTGACACGACTAGCGGGAGATTAAATGAGCAGTTCTTC.